Below, one T cell receptor beta chain is given with its context. Germline V gene sequence: CDR1 MNHEY, CDR2 SMNVEV (reference sequence). CDR3 length equals 15 residues. V dropped 6 bases and J dropped 3 bases, with 17 bases sitting between them. This sample was taken from a study of blood T cell repertoires in COVID-19. TCRdb's copy holds only in-frame clones and misses some; the assay was immunoSEQ multiplex PCR. The table has roughly 390,000 clones, 85% seen once. The chain links TRBV27 to TRBJ1-1; D is ambiguous. The TCR was taken from a woman under 30 with acute or convalescent COVID-19. The sample taken for sequencing was peripheral blood. CDR3 sequence (DNA): TGTGCCAGCAGCCTCAACCCGGGGTTGTACACTGAAGCTTTCTTT. It yields the protein CASSLNPGLYTEAFF.